Reported below is one T cell receptor (beta chain). This CDR3 region has 13 residues. CDR1 is MGHDK, CDR2 SYGVNS, per germline. The V and J ends lost 5 bases and 5 bases, in that order; junction bases with no gene match: 5. Per the original methods: How many nucleated cells were present was estimated from reference gene primer amplification. Method: immunoSEQ multiplex PCR; TCRdb's copy keeps in-frame clones and lacks some. V and J calls and clone size are copied from that table; D and trimming were computed from the DNA. The repertoire holds tens of thousands of clones, over 75% seen once, with approximately 5% in the top ten. The source of the sample is a study of blood T cell repertoires in COVID-19. Study at large: Material from acute and convalescent COVID-19 was sourced from the United States, Italy and Spain. Sources were T cells, B-cell-depleted T cells, or PBMCs; the material itself was cDNA or gDNA.

The sequenced sample consisted of peripheral blood. This chain links TRBV25-1 with TRBJ1-2; TRBD1 aligns across 7 bases. The sequence was obtained from a human donor in a cohort sampled during active COVID-19. The CDR3 DNA reads TGTGCCAGCAGTCCGGACAGGAGGTATGGCTACACCTTC. Its translation is CASSPDRRYGYTF.